The 20 T cell receptor beta chains below come from one sample, sequenced in a study of technical replicates of blood from a few donors (TCRdb year 2017). The library came from the immunoSEQ multiplex PCR assay. Entries here come from immuneACCESS through TCRdb and include only in-frame sequences with V and J called. Some clones fail to appear in such tables; in the studies checked, an unresolved V gene covers under half of the shortfall, and the cause of the remainder is unknown. Within this sample are around 50,000 clones, with approximately 90% of them counted one time only. 3% to 4% of the sample rests with the top ten. Specimen: PBMCs. Source of these receptors: a human donor in good health. Some clones in this sample may be carry-over from other donors' samples.

V and J are TRBV7-9 and TRBJ1-1, with a weak D call TRBD1 (6 bases). The CDR3 spans 14 residues. In germline, CDR1 is SEHNR, CDR2 FQNEAQ (reference sequence). V shed 7 bases and J shed 3 bases, with 15 bases lying between them. DNA for the CDR3: TGTGCCAGCACTTGGGGAGGGGGATACACTGAAGCTTTCTTT. This gives the protein CASTWGGGYTEAFF.

V usage is TRBV29-1 and J usage is TRBJ1-5; the D gene is possibly TRBD1 (5 bases). Germline V gene lookup returns CDR1 SQVTM and CDR2 ANQGSEA. CDR3 length equals 12 residues. Trimming took 7 bases from V and 4 from J, leaving 11 bases between them. DNA of the CDR3: TGCAGCGCCGGGACTCCAAATCAGCCCCAGCATTTT. The encoded protein is CSAGTPNQPQHF.

V is TRBV7-9 and J is TRBJ1-2; 10 bases are shared with TRBD1. Germline V gene sequence: CDR1 SEHNR, CDR2 FQNEAQ (reference sequence). V lost 5 bases, J lost 10 bases, and 4 bases stayed unmatched. The CDR3 is 12 residues long. CDR3 sequence reads: CASSAGTGVYTF. CDR3 sequence (DNA): TGTGCCAGCAGCGCCGGGACAGGGGTCTACACCTTC. The full variable domain, in which reference TRBV7-9 and TRBJ1-2 provide the parts outside the CDR3, is DTGVSQNPRHKITKRGQNVTFRCDPISEHNRLYWYRQTLGQGPEFLTYFQNEAQLEKSRLLSDRFSAERPKGSFSTLEIQRTEQGDSAMYLCASSAGTGVYTFGSGTRLTVV.

This chain's CDR3 is CASSERVGPLETQYF. CDR3 nucleotide sequence: TGTGCCAGCAGTGAACGGGTGGGGCCCCTGGAGACCCAGTACTTC. The chain links TRBV6-1 to TRBJ2-5, with D tentatively TRBD1 (5 bases). The germline V gene encodes CDR1 MNHNS and CDR2 SASEGT. The CDR3 totals 15 residues. Trimming left V 2 bases short and J 5 bases short, with 15 bases between.

This rearrangement joins TRBV7-9 to TRBJ2-1, with a tentative D call TRBD2 (5 bases). Looked up from germline, CDR1 is SEHNR and CDR2 is FQNEAQ (reference sequence). The V and J ends lost 4 bases and 6 bases respectively, with 13 bases between them. The CDR3 runs 14 residues. CDR3 region: CASSSRTFSNEQFF. DNA of the CDR3: TGTGCCAGCAGCTCCCGGACTTTTTCCAATGAGCAGTTCTTC. Drawing the rest from reference TRBV7-9 and TRBJ2-1, the complete variable domain is DTGVSQNPRHKITKRGQNVTFRCDPISEHNRLYWYRQTLGQGPEFLTYFQNEAQLEKSRLLSDRFSAERPKGSFSTLEIQRTEQGDSAMYLCASSSRTFSNEQFFGPGTRLTVL.

The chain carries TRBV7-8 and TRBJ2-7; D is unresolved. V was cut by 2 bases and J by 0 bases, with 8 bases left in between. Germline V gene sequence: CDR1 SGHVS, CDR2 FQNEAQ. CDR3 length: 14 residues. The CDR3 sequence: CASSLQAFSYEQYF. CDR3 nucleotide sequence: TGTGCCAGCAGCTTACAAGCGTTCTCCTACGAGCAGTACTTC.

The genes are TRBV4-1 and TRBJ1-2; D is unclear. Germline V gene sequence: CDR1 MGHRA, CDR2 YSYEKL. V lost 1 base and J 6 bases, leaving 18 bases between the germline ends. This CDR3 spans 16 amino acids. Here the CDR3 DNA reads TGCGCCAGCAGCCAAGGAGGAGGGAGGATCCGTGATGGCTACACCTTC. Translation gives CASSQGGGRIRDGYTF.

The chain is built from TRBV9 and TRBJ2-3, with D perhaps TRBD1 (6 bases). Trimming stripped 3 bases from V and 0 bases from J, with 8 bases between. Germline V gene data show CDR1 as SGDLS and CDR2 as YYNGEE. This CDR3 is built from 14 residues. This CDR3 reads CASSEGESTDTQYF. The CDR3 coding sequence is TGTGCCAGCAGCGAGGGGGAGAGCACAGATACGCAGTATTTT.

The chain has TRBV4-2 and TRBJ2-4, with TRBD2 matching over 15 bases. The germline V gene encodes CDR1 LGHNA and CDR2 YNFKEQ. J gave up 4 bases and V 2 bases, and 6 bases lay outside the gene matches. CDR3 length: 18 residues. CDR3 sequence reads: CASSQTGTSGGPKNIQYF. The CDR3 coding sequence is TGTGCCAGCAGCCAAACCGGGACTAGCGGGGGGCCTAAAAACATTCAGTACTTC.

The chain is built from TRBV12-5 and TRBJ2-7; unclear D gene. This CDR3 has 11 residues. The germline V gene has CDR1 LGHNT and CDR2 FRNRAP. Trimming took 5 bases from V and 2 from J, leaving 4 bases between them. The chain's CDR3 is CASGETYEQYF. CDR3 coding DNA: TGTGCTAGTGGTGAGACCTACGAGCAGTACTTC.

Here the CDR3 reads CASSLAVGSGNYGYTF. CDR3 DNA sequence: TGTGCCAGCAGCTTAGCAGTCGGCTCGGGTAACTATGGCTACACCTTC. This rearrangement joins TRBV7-8 to TRBJ1-2, with D unresolved. With 0 bases removed from V and 1 base from J, the gap between germline ends came to 12 bases. The germline CDR1 and CDR2 sequences are SGHVS and FQNEAQ. The CDR3 sequence is 16 residues long.

J is TRBJ1-1 and V is TRBV19, with D maybe TRBD1 (6 bases). Germline CDR1 and CDR2: LNHDA and SQIVND (reference sequence). CDR3 length: 12 amino acids. Trimming removed 9 bases from V and 10 bases from J, with 18 bases in between. CDR3 bases: TGTGCCAGCCAAAGACAGGATCAGGCAGCTTTCTTT. The encoded protein is CASQRQDQAAFF.

This chain joins TRBV5-1 and TRBJ2-3, with TRBD2 matching 7 bases. V gave up 1 base and J gave up 4 bases; unmatched junction bases: 0. The CDR3 runs to 13 residues. Germline V lookup: CDR1 SGHRS, CDR2 YFSETQ. The CDR3 is CASSLTSADTQYF. The CDR3, as DNA: TGCGCCAGCAGCTTGACTAGCGCAGATACGCAGTATTTT.

The CDR3 region has the DNA TGTGCCAGCAGACCAGATGGAGTTACGCAGTATTTT. It codes for CASRPDGVTQYF. The chain recombines TRBV27 with TRBJ2-3; D gene uncertain. The CDR3 runs 12 residues. V was shortened by 6 bases and J by 8 bases, with 12 bases between the two germline ends. Germline-derived CDR1 and CDR2 are MNHEY and SMNVEV (reference sequence).

This chain links TRBV12-1 with TRBJ1-6; TRBD1 is the table's D call and was not checked against the DNA. TRBV12-1 is labeled a pseudogene. The CDR3 is made up of 11 amino acids. The CDR3 loop reads CASISSCSLHF. The CDR3, as DNA: TGTGCCAGCATCAGTTCTTGCTCCCTCCACTTT.

This chain's CDR3 is CASSGRGGTDTQYF. The CDR3 nucleotides are TGTGCCAGCAGTGGGAGGGGGGGCACAGATACGCAGTATTTT. The chain joins TRBV27 to TRBJ2-3, with D perhaps TRBD2 (7 bases). From germline, CDR1 is MNHEY and CDR2 SMNVEV (reference sequence). V was shortened by 5 bases and J by 1 base, with 10 bases between the two germline ends. CDR3 length: 14 amino acids.

The chain uses TRBV30 and TRBJ1-1; D is possibly TRBD1 (6 bases). Germline assignment: CDR1 GTSNPN and CDR2 SVGIG (reference sequence). The CDR3 is 15 amino acids. The CDR3 reads CAYARSAAGATEAFF. CDR3 coding DNA: TGTGCTTATGCGCGATCGGCTGCAGGGGCCACTGAAGCTTTCTTT.

The chain uses TRBV4-3 and TRBJ2-7; 11 bases match TRBD1. V shed 0 bases, J shed 5 bases, and the junction held 3 bases outside the gene matches. The CDR3 consists of 15 residues. Germline CDR1 and CDR2: LGHNA and YSLEER. CDR3 residues: CASSQDRTGGDEQYF. The CDR3 DNA reads TGCGCCAGCAGCCAAGATAGGACAGGGGGCGACGAGCAGTACTTC.

V usage is TRBV25-1 and J usage is TRBJ1-1; D might be TRBD1 (6 bases). V was trimmed by 6 bases and J by 7 bases, leaving 12 bases between them. The CDR3 totals 12 residues. Germline CDR1 reads MGHDK; CDR2 reads SYGVNS. Written as DNA, the CDR3 is TGTGCCAGCAGCATCAGGACAGATGAAGCTTTCTTT. This sequence encodes CASSIRTDEAFF.

This clone was recorded a few times. This sequence joins TRBV7-2 and TRBJ2-5; D perhaps matches TRBD2 (5 bases). The V gene's germline CDR1 is SGHTA and CDR2 FQGNSA. The length of the CDR3 is 14 residues. With 5 bases removed from V and 4 bases from J, the gap between germline ends came to 14 bases. The CDR3 region is CASSPRTDGETQYF. The DNA of the CDR3 is TGTGCCAGCAGCCCCCGGACTGACGGAGAGACCCAGTACTTC.